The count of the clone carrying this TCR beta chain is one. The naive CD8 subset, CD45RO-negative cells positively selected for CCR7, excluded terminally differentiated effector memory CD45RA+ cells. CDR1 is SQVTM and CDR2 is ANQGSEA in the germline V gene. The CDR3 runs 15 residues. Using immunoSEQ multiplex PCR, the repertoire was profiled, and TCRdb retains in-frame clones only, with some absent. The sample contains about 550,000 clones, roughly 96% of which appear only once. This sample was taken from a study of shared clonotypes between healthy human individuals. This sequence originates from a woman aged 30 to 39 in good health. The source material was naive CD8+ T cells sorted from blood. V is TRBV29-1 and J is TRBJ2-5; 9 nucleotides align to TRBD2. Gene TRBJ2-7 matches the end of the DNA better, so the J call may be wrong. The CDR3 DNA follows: TGCAGCGTTGTCCCGACCGCTAGCGGGATATACGAGCAGTACTTC. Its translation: CSVVPTASGIYEQYF.